This record concerns one T cell receptor beta chain sequence. What it recognizes is unknown. The data are from a study of post-analysis software for immune sequencing data. Findings and caveats of the study: Patients carried roughly five TRBV segments more frequently than controls did, and TRBV5-6, TRBV5-1 and TRBV20-1 were among them.

CDR1 is SGHRS, CDR2 YFSETQ, per germline. The CDR3 contains 17 residues. V was trimmed by 3 bases and J by 4 bases, leaving 22 bases between them. Every TCR beta cDNA library bore unique molecular identifiers. TCRdb fed the PCR reads into MiXCR, producing one record per CDR3 protein. Of approximately 730,000 distinct CDR3 sequences detected, 46% appear once; the ten largest clones hold 4% to 5%. Input material: blood. The gene calls are TRBV5-1 and TRBJ1-2; perhaps TRBD1 as D (6 bases). The source is a girl aged 10-17 years with multiple sclerosis. CDR3 nucleotides: TGCGCCAGCAGCTACTCGGAATGGGGGGCGAAGACCTATGGCTACACCTTC. Amino acid sequence: CASSYSEWGAKTYGYTF.